The 23 T cell receptor beta chains below come from one sample, sequenced in a study of blood T cell repertoires in COVID-19 (dated by TCRdb to about 2020). Libraries were constructed by the immunoSEQ multiplex PCR assay. Not all clones reach the TCRdb copy of this immuneACCESS table, which keeps in-frame sequences only. Checked studies attribute under half of the gap to unresolved V genes and leave the rest unexplained. For this sample there are roughly 300,000 clones; around 86% appear just once. About 3.2% of the sample belongs to the ten largest clones. The source material was peripheral blood. The receptors here all came from a woman aged 55-70 years with active or convalescent COVID-19.

This rearrangement joins TRBV7-7 to TRBJ2-2, with 7 bases lining up with TRBD1. Germline V gene data show CDR1 as SSHAT and CDR2 as FNYEAQ (reference sequence). V was pared by 8 bases and J by 3 bases, with 9 bases of the junction left unmatched. CDR3 size: 15 residues. CDR3 bases: TGTGCCAGCGGATCTATCCAGGGGGACACCGGGGAGCTGTTTTTT. This encodes CASGSIQGDTGELFF.

The rearrangement uses TRBV4-1 and TRBJ2-4; TRBD2 aligns across 9 bases. The CDR3 loop spans 15 amino acids. Per germline, CDR1 MGHRA and CDR2 YSYEKL. After removal of 2 bases from V and 7 bases from J, the junction contained 6 bases not matched to a gene. Written as DNA, the CDR3 is TGCGCCAGCAGCCAAAGGGCTAGCGGGGCGAACATTCAGTACTTC. This codes for CASSQRASGANIQYF.

In regard to this clone: This sample includes further DNA sequences coding for the same CDR3. The chain recombines TRBV5-1 with TRBJ2-5; TRBD2 matches at 9 bases. V shed 0 bases, J shed 5 bases, and the junction held 2 bases outside the gene matches. Germline V gives CDR1 SGHRS, CDR2 YFSETQ. The CDR3 totals 14 residues. CDR3 sequence (DNA): TGCGCCAGCAGCTTGGCTCTAGCGGGGGAGACCCAGTACTTC. Protein product: CASSLALAGETQYF.

This clone was seen only once. The V and J genes are TRBV10-3 and TRBJ1-2; the D gene is possibly TRBD1 (6 bases). This CDR3 contains 15 residues. V gave up 2 bases and J gave up 1 base, with 11 bases separating them. Germline loops: CDR1 ENHRY, CDR2 SYGVKD. CDR3 DNA: TGTGCCATCAGTGAGGCACAGGGTCTTAACTATGGCTACACCTTC. Translation: CAISEAQGLNYGYTF.

The chain uses TRBV24-1 and TRBJ2-2, with 11 bases lining up with TRBD1. Trimming cost V 2 bases and J 0 bases; bases outside gene matches: 22. Germline V gene data show CDR1 as KGHDR and CDR2 as SFDVKD. This CDR3 region has 24 residues. CDR3 loop: CATSDSRLTPGQGVGATNTGELFF. For the CDR3, the DNA is TGTGCCACCAGTGATTCAAGGTTAACTCCGGGACAGGGGGTAGGTGCGACGAACACCGGGGAGCTGTTTTTT.

The chain joins TRBV5-4 to TRBJ2-1; D gene uncertain. The germline gives CDR1 SGHNT, CDR2 YYREEE (reference sequence). The CDR3 is 14 residues long. V dropped 0 bases and J dropped 8 bases, with 12 bases sitting between them. The DNA for the CDR3 is TGTGCCAGCAGCTTGGATATAGGCGCGGATGAGCAGTTCTTC. Its translation is CASSLDIGADEQFF.

The chain has TRBV4-3 and TRBJ1-2; perhaps TRBD1 as D (6 bases). The CDR3 loop spans 15 amino acids. Trimming took 4 bases from V and 7 from J, leaving 19 bases between them. Germline CDR1 and CDR2: LGHNA and YSLEER. DNA for the CDR3: TGCGCCAGCAGCCCTCTAGGGGGGGGCGCAGCTGGCTACACCTTC. Translation: CASSPLGGGAAGYTF.

This clone appeared once. The chain employs TRBV7-6 and TRBJ2-3, with 12 bases lining up with TRBD2. Trimming took 1 base from V and 6 from J; bases not matched to a gene: 8. The CDR3 contains 17 residues. CDR1 and CDR2 from the germline V gene are SGHVS and FNYEAQ. Here the CDR3 DNA reads TGTGCCAGCAGCTTAGAACCTAGCGGGGGGGCACCGGATACGCAGTATTTT. Its translation: CASSLEPSGGAPDTQYF.

This rearrangement joins TRBV18 to TRBJ2-1; no firm D call. V was trimmed by 6 bases and J by 0 bases, leaving 6 bases between them. The germline V gene encodes CDR1 KGHSH and CDR2 LQKENI. The CDR3 loop spans 13 amino acids. The CDR3: CASSSSSYNEQFF. The CDR3, as DNA: TGTGCCAGCTCCTCGAGCTCCTACAATGAGCAGTTCTTC.

This rearrangement joins TRBV30 to TRBJ1-5; tentatively, D is TRBD1 (6 bases). Germline V gene sequence: CDR1 GTSNPN, CDR2 SVGIG (reference sequence). V was cut by 5 bases and J by 4 bases, with 12 bases left in between. CDR3 length: 13 amino acids. The CDR3 DNA follows: TGTGCCTGGGGGGACACGACGAATCAGCCCCAGCATTTT. Translating gives CAWGDTTNQPQHF. Full variable domain (remainder filled in from reference TRBV30 and TRBJ1-5): SQTIHQWPATLVQPVGSPLSLECTVEGTSNPNLYWYRQAAGRGLQLLFYSVGIGQISSEVPQNLSASRPQDRQFILSSKKLLLSDSGFYLCAWGDTTNQPQHFGDGTRLSIL.

This clone appeared a single time. The chain carries TRBV19 and TRBJ1-1; D perhaps matches TRBD1 (5 bases). V shed 5 bases and J shed 4 bases, with 11 bases lying between them. Germline lookup yields CDR1 LNHDA and CDR2 SQIVND (reference sequence). This CDR3 has 13 residues. CDR3 in DNA: TGTGCCAGTAGTCCGGAAGGGGCCACTGAAGCTTTCTTT. This encodes CASSPEGATEAFF.

V is TRBV28 and J is TRBJ2-3; 7 nucleotides match TRBD1. V was clipped by 4 bases and J by 2 bases; unmatched bases: 9. Germline V gene sequence: CDR1 MDHEN, CDR2 SYDVKM. The CDR3 contains 16 residues. As DNA, the CDR3 is TGTGCCAGCAGTTGGAGGACAGGACAGTTCACAGATACGCAGTATTTT. It yields the protein CASSWRTGQFTDTQYF.

In its sample, this clone was seen once. This chain uses TRBV9 with TRBJ1-3; D ambiguous. In germline, CDR1 is SGDLS, CDR2 YYNGEE. V was cut by 0 bases and J by 8 bases, with 9 bases left in between. This CDR3 is 13 amino acids long. DNA for the CDR3: TGTGCCAGCAGCGTAGACTTGTTTGACACCATATATTTT. It yields the protein CASSVDLFDTIYF.

This clone was detected only once. This chain joins TRBV5-6 and TRBJ1-4; TRBD1 matches at 9 bases. The V gene end was trimmed by 1 base and the J gene end by 6 bases; junction bases not matched to a gene: 4. This CDR3 has 15 amino acids. CDR1 and CDR2 from the germline V gene are SGHDT and YYEEEE. Here the CDR3 DNA reads TGTGCCAGCAGCTTGTGGTGGACAGGGGATGAAAAACTGTTTTTT. Amino acid sequence: CASSLWWTGDEKLFF.

J is TRBJ2-1 and V is TRBV10-3; TRBD2 aligns across 11 bases. V gave up 6 bases and J gave up 9 bases; unmatched junction bases: 7. Looked up from germline, CDR1 is ENHRY and CDR2 is SYGVKD. CDR3 length: 14 residues. CDR3 in amino acids: CAIRVAGGLSEQFF. The DNA of the CDR3 is TGTGCCATCAGGGTAGCGGGGGGGCTCTCTGAGCAGTTCTTC.

This clone was detected only once. The chain is built from TRBV4-2 and TRBJ1-1; D gene uncertain. In germline, CDR1 is LGHNA, CDR2 YNFKEQ. V lost 0 bases, J lost 11 bases, and 13 bases lay in between. This CDR3 spans 13 amino acids. In nucleotides, the CDR3 is TGTGCCAGCAGCCAAGAAGGCGGAGGTGTTGCTTTCTTT. Translating it yields CASSQEGGGVAFF.

The CDR3 loop is CASIVGSSNTEAFF. Here the CDR3 DNA reads TGCGCCAGCATTGTAGGGAGCTCGAACACTGAAGCTTTCTTT. The chain is built from TRBV5-1 and TRBJ1-1; D not resolved. Between the trimmed V and J ends, which lost 6 bases and 1 base, there was a span of 13 bases. CDR1 and CDR2 from the germline V gene are SGHRS and YFSETQ. The CDR3 has 14 residues.

This chain links TRBV5-4 with TRBJ2-5, with TRBD2 identical over 8 bases. V dropped 4 bases and J dropped 5; count of bases not matched to a gene: 7. This CDR3 is 14 amino acids long. Per germline, CDR1 SGHNT and CDR2 YYREEE (reference sequence). CDR3 coding DNA: TGTGCCAGCAGCAACGCCGGGGGGGAGGAGACCCAGTACTTC. Protein product: CASSNAGGEETQYF.

This chain links TRBV10-3 with TRBJ1-2; D possibly corresponds to TRBD1 (5 bases). The CDR3 totals 14 residues. The germline V gene has CDR1 ENHRY and CDR2 SYGVKD. Trimming removed 11 bases from V and 3 bases from J, with 19 bases in between. The CDR3 reads CASREGTNDYGYTF. CDR3 DNA sequence: TGTGCCTCGAGGGAGGGGACGAATGACTATGGCTACACCTTC.

The genes are TRBV6-2 or TRBV6-3 and TRBJ2-5; D is unresolved. Germline V gene data show CDR1 as MNHEY and CDR2 as SVGEGT. V dropped 5 bases and J dropped 3 bases, with 10 bases sitting between them. The CDR3 covers 13 residues. CDR3 sequence (DNA): TGTGCCAGCAGTCTCCTAACCGAAGAGACCCAGTACTTC. This translates into CASSLLTEETQYF.

This chain links TRBV25-1 with TRBJ2-1, with 7 bases fitting TRBD2. J was trimmed by 8 bases and V by 7 bases; bases with no gene match: 11. Germline V gene lookup returns CDR1 MGHDK and CDR2 SYGVNS. CDR3 length: 14 amino acids. In nucleotides, the CDR3 is TGTGCCAGCAATAGAGACACCGGACTAGATGAGCAGTTCTTC. Amino acid sequence: CASNRDTGLDEQFF.

The genes are TRBV24-1 and TRBJ1-2; 7 bases map to TRBD1. Germline CDR1 reads KGHDR; CDR2 reads SFDVKD. With V trimmed by 4 bases and J by 8 bases, 6 bases remained unmatched. This CDR3 spans 13 amino acids. The CDR3 DNA sequence: TGTGCCACCAGTGAGTCGACAGGGCGCGGCTACACCTTC. Translating gives CATSESTGRGYTF.

This clone was seen more than once but under ten times. This sequence joins TRBV6-2 or TRBV6-3 and TRBJ2-7; TRBD2 matches 13 bases. V shed 6 bases and J 6 bases; nucleotides not matched to a gene: 8. Germline-derived CDR1 and CDR2 are MNHEY and SVGEGT. This CDR3 contains 15 residues. Here the CDR3 DNA reads TGTGCCAGCAGCCTGACTAGCGGGGGGAGTGGCGAGCAGTACTTC. Protein product: CASSLTSGGSGEQYF.